One sample yielded the 20 T cell receptor beta chains listed below, sequenced in a study of regulatory T cells in long-lasting Graves disease (dated by TCRdb to the early 2020s). Libraries were made using multiplex PCR. Sequencing was performed on an Illumina HiSeq 4000. TCR beta libraries were built with iRepertoire HTBI primers and Arm-PCR amplification of CDR3 regions. Through fastp at Q25 and MiXCR, TCRdb rebuilt clones from the public reads, retaining in-frame beta chains. Rows with one shared CDR3 protein collapse into an entry with the most common genes and DNA. For this sample there are some 460,000 distinct CDR3 sequences; roughly 17% appear just once. 12% of the sample rests with the top ten. The time point label for this specimen denotes: newly diagnosed GD, antithyroid drugs for less than 3 months. RNA was extracted from PBMCs in TRIzol for both TCR sequencing and RNA sequencing. These data also formed part of another study, on T cells in Graves' hyperthyroidism and ophthalmopathy.

The sample was peripheral blood mononuclear cells (PBMCs), taken at new diagnosis, from a patient treated with antithyroid drugs. Source of these receptors: a man aged 40-49 years with Graves disease. Donor details come from another sample of the same person, matched by shared clones.

The chain combines TRBV5-5 with TRBJ2-4, with 14 bases that match TRBD2. This CDR3 spans 18 amino acids. Germline CDR1 SGHKS, CDR2 YYEKEE (reference sequence). The trim removed 4 bases at V and 0 bases at J, leaving 6 bases unmatched. CDR3 in amino acids: CASSPSGLAGVAKNIQYF. The DNA of the CDR3 is TGTGCCAGCAGCCCCTCGGGACTAGCGGGAGTAGCCAAAAACATTCAGTACTTC. The variable domain in full, with the rest retrieved from reference TRBV5-5 and TRBJ2-4, is DAGVTQSPTHLIKTRGQQVTLRCSPISGHKSVSWYQQVLGQGPQFIFQYYEKEERGRGNFPDRFSARQFPNYSSELNVNALLLGDSALYLCASSPSGLAGVAKNIQYFGAGTRLSVL.

This clonotype was seen ten or more times. The rearrangement links TRBV5-1 to TRBJ2-7; possible D gene TRBD1, 5 bases. Germline CDR1 and CDR2: SGHRS and YFSETQ. CDR3 length: 15 amino acids. The germline V and J ends were trimmed by 0 bases and 2 bases, with 12 bases remaining between them. The CDR3: CASSLEGAVPYEQYF. The DNA for the CDR3 is TGCGCCAGCAGCTTGGAAGGGGCGGTACCCTACGAGCAGTACTTC.

This clonotype came up many times. The J gene is TRBJ2-7, the V gene TRBV3-1, with 8 positions matching TRBD2. Germline V lookup: CDR1 LGHDT, CDR2 YNNKEL (reference sequence). The junction had 3 bases not matched to a gene; V was cut back by 5 bases and J by 6 bases. The CDR3 loop spans 12 amino acids. The CDR3 DNA reads as TGTGCCAGCAGCAGACTAGCGCGCGAGCAGTACTTC. Protein: CASSRLAREQYF.

The sample holds many counts of this clonotype. The chain uses TRBV12-5 and TRBJ2-3; 11 bases agree with TRBD2. Germline V gene sequence: CDR1 LGHNT, CDR2 FRNRAP. The CDR3 is 16 amino acids. The ends lost 1 base at V and 2 bases at J; junction bases unmatched: 2. The CDR3 bases are TGTGCTAGTGGTTTGGGACTAGCGGGAACCACAGATACGCAGTATTTT. Protein product: CASGLGLAGTTDTQYF.

J is TRBJ2-1 and V is TRBV19; D call uncertain. The V and J ends lost 4 bases and 0 bases respectively, with 10 bases between them. This CDR3 spans 15 amino acids. From germline, CDR1 is LNHDA and CDR2 SQIVND (reference sequence). Here the CDR3 reads CASSNLASSYNEQFF. The CDR3 nucleotides read TGTGCCAGTAGTAACCTGGCGAGCTCCTACAATGAGCAGTTCTTC.

This clonotype was detected many times. The chain carries TRBV11-2 and TRBJ1-1; D unresolved. Trimming pared 2 bases from V and 1 base from J, leaving 5 bases between. This CDR3 has 13 residues. Per germline, CDR1 SGHAT and CDR2 FQNNGV. CDR3 bases: TGTGCCAGCAGCTTACAAACGAACACTGAAGCTTTCTTT. It encodes CASSLQTNTEAFF.

The rearrangement uses TRBV19 and TRBJ2-2; D is unresolved. The V end lost 2 bases, the J end lost 7 bases, and 11 bases lay between the germline ends. Germline lookup yields CDR1 LNHDA and CDR2 SQIVND (reference sequence). The CDR3 extends over 14 amino acids. The CDR3 DNA is TGTGCCAGTAGTATACAGCCACTCTTCGGGGAGCTGTTTTTT. Its translation: CASSIQPLFGELFF.

This clonotype was recorded at least ten times. The rearrangement uses TRBV6-5 and TRBJ1-2; D call uncertain. Trimming shortened V by 2 bases and J by 6 bases, and 16 bases separated the two germline ends. Germline V lookup: CDR1 MNHEY, CDR2 SVGAGI. The CDR3 spans 15 residues. The CDR3 reads CASSYVPGSFHGYTF. CDR3 bases: TGTGCCAGCAGTTACGTGCCGGGATCCTTCCATGGCTACACCTTC.

The rearrangement links TRBV2 to TRBJ2-1; 14 bases are shared with TRBD2. V lost 6 bases and J lost 9; bases outside the gene matches: 10. Germline V gene data show CDR1 as SNHLY and CDR2 as FYNNEI. This CDR3 region has 16 residues. CDR3 nucleotides: TGTGCCAGCAGGACGGGACTAGCGGGAGAGCTCGGTGAGCAGTTCTTC. Translating gives CASRTGLAGELGEQFF.

This clonotype was observed many times. The CDR3 coding sequence is TGTGCCAGCAGTTACTCGCTCCTAGCGGAAGACCAAGAGACCCAGTACTTC. Amino acid sequence: CASSYSLLAEDQETQYF. V and J are TRBV6-2 or TRBV6-3 and TRBJ2-5, with TRBD2 matching 7 bases. The germline V gene encodes CDR1 MNHEY and CDR2 SVGEGT. The CDR3 has 17 residues. The junction had 7 bases not matched to a gene; V was cut back by 0 bases and J by 0 bases.

This clonotype was observed at least ten times. The chain combines TRBV28 with TRBJ1-3, with D possibly being TRBD1 (6 bases). In germline, CDR1 is MDHEN, CDR2 SYDVKM. This CDR3 is 13 amino acids long. The V end was cut by 8 bases, the J end by 5 bases, with 13 bases between. CDR3 sequence (DNA): TGTGCCAGCTCACAGGGATACAGAAACACCATATATTTT. This sequence encodes CASSQGYRNTIYF.

The table lists this clonotype with many counts. V usage is TRBV27 and J usage is TRBJ2-7; 11 positions agree with TRBD2. Per the germline V gene, CDR1 is MNHEY and CDR2 is SMNVEV (reference sequence). Trimming took 2 bases from V and 6 from J; bases not matched to a gene: 12. The CDR3 has 17 amino acids. CDR3 sequence: CASSLLAGGSGGGEQYF. CDR3 bases: TGTGCCAGCAGTTTACTAGCGGGAGGCTCCGGCGGGGGCGAGCAGTACTTC.

This clonotype was recorded many times. J is TRBJ2-5 and V is TRBV12-3 or TRBV12-4; the D call may be TRBD1 or TRBD2 (5 bases each). The V and J ends lost 5 bases and 7 bases respectively, with 14 bases between them. This CDR3 has 13 amino acids. The CDR3 protein is CASSIGTGRTQYF. In nucleotides, the CDR3 is TGTGCCAGCAGTATCGGGACGGGGAGGACCCAGTACTTC.

The rearrangement joins TRBV10-3 to TRBJ2-1; TRBD2 matches 11 bases. Germline V gene data show CDR1 as ENHRY and CDR2 as SYGVKD. This CDR3 has 17 residues. V gave up 3 bases and J gave up 5 bases; unmatched junction bases: 9. The CDR3 spells CAISDPRLGLADNEQFF. The CDR3 DNA follows: TGTGCCATCAGTGACCCCCGCCTGGGACTAGCGGACAATGAGCAGTTCTTC.

The V gene is TRBV5-6, the J gene TRBJ1-3, with TRBD1 identical over 8 bases. The CDR3 has 14 residues. Germline CDR1 SGHDT, CDR2 YYEEEE. The junction had 8 bases not matched to a gene; V was cut back by 4 bases and J by 8 bases. The CDR3 bases are TGTGCCAGCAGCCCGAGTTACAGGGGGGACACCATATATTTT. Translated: CASSPSYRGDTIYF. Drawing the rest from reference TRBV5-6 and TRBJ1-3, the complete variable domain is DAGVTQSPTHLIKTRGQQVTLRCSPKSGHDTVSWYQQALGQGPQFIFQYYEEEERQRGNFPDRFSGHQFPNYSSELNVNALLLGDSALYLCASSPSYRGDTIYFGEGSWLTVV.

This clonotype was seen only a few times. The chain carries TRBV20-1 and TRBJ2-7, with D possibly matching TRBD2 (5 bases). The CDR3 length is 12 residues. Germline V gene data show CDR1 as DFQATT and CDR2 as SNEGSKA (reference sequence). The V end lost 0 bases, the J end lost 7 bases, and 10 bases lay between the germline ends. The CDR3, as DNA: TGCAGTGCTAGAGATTTTCCGGGGGAGCAGTACTTC. This encodes CSARDFPGEQYF.

This rearrangement joins TRBV29-1 to TRBJ2-2; 7 bases fit TRBD1. The CDR3 has 13 amino acids. Germline V CDR1 and CDR2: SQVTM, ANQGSEA. V was clipped by 7 bases and J by 5 bases; unmatched bases: 7. The CDR3 DNA sequence: TGCAGCGCAGACAGGGTAGAAACCGGGGAGCTGTTTTTT. Amino acid sequence: CSADRVETGELFF.

This clonotype was picked up a small number of times. Germline is not matched at one junction end, which may reflect a read error. The rearrangement joins TRBV7-3 to TRBJ2-3; 10 bases agree with TRBD2. CDR1 and CDR2 from the germline V gene are SGHTA and FQGTGA. The CDR3 has 14 amino acids. CDR3: CASSITSGNYTQYF. CDR3 in DNA: TGTGCCAGCAGCATAACTAGCGGGAATTATACGCAGTATTTT. Full variable domain (remainder filled in from reference TRBV7-3 and TRBJ2-3): GAGVSQTPSNKVTEKGKYVELRCDPISGHTALYWYRQSLGQGPEFLIYFQGTGAADDSGLPNDRFFAVRPEGSVSTLKIQRTERGDSAVYLCASSITSGNYTQYFGPGTRLTVL.

In its sample, this clonotype was seen many times. This rearrangement joins TRBV2 to TRBJ2-7; the D gene is possibly TRBD2 (5 bases). The length of the CDR3 is 14 residues. Per germline, CDR1 SNHLY and CDR2 FYNNEI. Trimming took 6 bases from V and 0 from J, leaving 12 bases between them. The CDR3 loop reads CASSSDLSSYEQYF. The DNA of the CDR3 is TGTGCCAGCAGCTCGGACTTGAGCTCCTACGAGCAGTACTTC.

This clonotype was seen many times. The CDR3 DNA follows: TGTGCCAGCAGTCGTCTGGGGGGGAATTCACCCCTCCACTTT. The encoded protein is CASSRLGGNSPLHF. The chain uses TRBV28 and TRBJ1-6, with D maybe TRBD1 (5 bases). This CDR3 spans 14 amino acids. V lost 5 bases and J lost 7, with 12 bases in between. Germline CDR1 and CDR2: MDHEN and SYDVKM.